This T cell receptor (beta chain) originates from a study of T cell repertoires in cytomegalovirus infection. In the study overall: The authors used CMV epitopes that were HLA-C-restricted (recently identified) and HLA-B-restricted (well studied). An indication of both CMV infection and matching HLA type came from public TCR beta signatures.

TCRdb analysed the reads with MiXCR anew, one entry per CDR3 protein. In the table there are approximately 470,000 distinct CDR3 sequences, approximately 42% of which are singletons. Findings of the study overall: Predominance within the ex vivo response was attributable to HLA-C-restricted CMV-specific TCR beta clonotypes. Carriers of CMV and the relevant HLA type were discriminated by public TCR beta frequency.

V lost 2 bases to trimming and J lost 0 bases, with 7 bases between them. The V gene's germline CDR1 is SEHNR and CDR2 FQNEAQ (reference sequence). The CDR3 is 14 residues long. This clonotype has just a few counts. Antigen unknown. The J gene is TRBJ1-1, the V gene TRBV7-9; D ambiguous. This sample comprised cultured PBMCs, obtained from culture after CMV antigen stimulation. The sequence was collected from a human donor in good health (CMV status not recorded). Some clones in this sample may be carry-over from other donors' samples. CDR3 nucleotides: TGTGCCAGCAGCTTATGGCAGATGAACACTGAAGCTTTCTTT. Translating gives CASSLWQMNTEAFF.